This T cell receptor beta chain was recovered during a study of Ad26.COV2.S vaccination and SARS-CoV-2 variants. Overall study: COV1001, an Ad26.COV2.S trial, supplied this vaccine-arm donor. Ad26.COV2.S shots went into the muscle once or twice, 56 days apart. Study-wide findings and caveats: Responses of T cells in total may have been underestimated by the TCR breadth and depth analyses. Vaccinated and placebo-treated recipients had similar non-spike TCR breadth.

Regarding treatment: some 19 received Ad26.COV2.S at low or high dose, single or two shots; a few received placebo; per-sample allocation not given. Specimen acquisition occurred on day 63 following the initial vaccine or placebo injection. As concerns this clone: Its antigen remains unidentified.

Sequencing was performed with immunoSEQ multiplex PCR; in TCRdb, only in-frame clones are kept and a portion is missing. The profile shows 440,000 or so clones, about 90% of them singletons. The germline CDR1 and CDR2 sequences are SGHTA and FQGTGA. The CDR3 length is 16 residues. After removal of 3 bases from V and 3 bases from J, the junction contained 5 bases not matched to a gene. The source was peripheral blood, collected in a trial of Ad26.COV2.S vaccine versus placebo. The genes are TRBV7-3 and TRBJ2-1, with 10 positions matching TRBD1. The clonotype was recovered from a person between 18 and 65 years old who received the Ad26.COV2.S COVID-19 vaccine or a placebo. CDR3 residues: CASSFLGQGGYNEQFF. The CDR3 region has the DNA TGTGCCAGCAGCTTTCTCGGACAGGGGGGCTACAATGAGCAGTTCTTC.